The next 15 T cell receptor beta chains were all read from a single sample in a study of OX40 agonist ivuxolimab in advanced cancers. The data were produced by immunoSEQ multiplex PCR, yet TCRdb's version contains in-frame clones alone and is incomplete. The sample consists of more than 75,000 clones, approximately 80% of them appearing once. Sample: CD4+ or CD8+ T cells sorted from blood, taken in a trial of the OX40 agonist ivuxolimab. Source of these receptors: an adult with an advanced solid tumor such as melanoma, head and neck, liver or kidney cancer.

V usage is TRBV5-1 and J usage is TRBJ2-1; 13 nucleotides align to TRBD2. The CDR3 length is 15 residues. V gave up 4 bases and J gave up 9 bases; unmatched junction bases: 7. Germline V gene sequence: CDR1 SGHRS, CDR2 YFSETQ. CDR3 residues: CASSETSGGAGEQFF. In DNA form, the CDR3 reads TGCGCCAGCAGCGAAACTAGCGGGGGGGCTGGTGAGCAGTTCTTC. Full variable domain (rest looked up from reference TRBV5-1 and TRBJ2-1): KAGVTQTPRYLIKTRGQQVTLSCSPISGHRSVSWYQQTPGQGLQFLFEYFSETQRNKGNFPGRFSGRQFSNSRSEMNVSTLELGDSALYLCASSETSGGAGEQFFGPGTRLTVL.

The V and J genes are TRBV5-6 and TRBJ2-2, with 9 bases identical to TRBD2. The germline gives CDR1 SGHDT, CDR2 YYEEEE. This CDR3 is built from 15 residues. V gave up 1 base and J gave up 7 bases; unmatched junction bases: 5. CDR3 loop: CASSLISGSNGELFF. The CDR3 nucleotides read TGTGCCAGCAGCTTGATTAGCGGGAGTAACGGGGAGCTGTTTTTT.

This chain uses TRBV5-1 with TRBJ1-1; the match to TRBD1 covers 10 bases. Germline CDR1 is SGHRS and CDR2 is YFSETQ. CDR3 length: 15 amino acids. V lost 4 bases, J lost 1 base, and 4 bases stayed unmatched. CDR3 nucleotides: TGCGCCAGCAGCCCCGGACAGGGGGGGAACACTGAAGCTTTCTTT. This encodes CASSPGQGGNTEAFF.

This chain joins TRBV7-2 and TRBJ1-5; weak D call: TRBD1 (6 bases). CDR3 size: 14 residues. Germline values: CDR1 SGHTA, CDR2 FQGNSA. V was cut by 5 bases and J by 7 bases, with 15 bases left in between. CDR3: CASSARGGGQPQHF. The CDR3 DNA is TGTGCCAGCAGCGCTAGGGGGGGAGGGCAGCCCCAGCATTTT.

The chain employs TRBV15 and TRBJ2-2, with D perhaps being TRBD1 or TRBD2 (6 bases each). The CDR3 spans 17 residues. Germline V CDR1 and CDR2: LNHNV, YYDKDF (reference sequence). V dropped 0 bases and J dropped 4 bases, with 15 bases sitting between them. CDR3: CATSRDWGAQGTGELFF. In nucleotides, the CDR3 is TGTGCCACCAGCAGAGATTGGGGGGCGCAGGGCACCGGGGAGCTGTTTTTT. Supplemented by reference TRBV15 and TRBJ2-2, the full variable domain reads DAMVIQNPRYQVTQFGKPVTLSCSQTLNHNVMYWYQQKSSQAPKLLFHYYDKDFNNEADTPDNFQSRRPNTSFCFLDIRSPGLGDTAMYLCATSRDWGAQGTGELFFGEGSRLTVL.

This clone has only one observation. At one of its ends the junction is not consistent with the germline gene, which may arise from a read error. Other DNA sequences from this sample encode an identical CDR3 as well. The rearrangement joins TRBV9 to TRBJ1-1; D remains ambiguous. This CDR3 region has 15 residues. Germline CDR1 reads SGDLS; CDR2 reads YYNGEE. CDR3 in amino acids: CASSVEGFPDTEAFF. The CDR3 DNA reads TGCGCCAGCAGCGTAGAGGGATTCCCGGACACTGAAGCTTTCTTT.

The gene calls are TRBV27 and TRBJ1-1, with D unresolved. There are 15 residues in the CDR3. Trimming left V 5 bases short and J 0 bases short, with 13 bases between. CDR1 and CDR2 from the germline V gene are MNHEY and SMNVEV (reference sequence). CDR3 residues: CASSPSNYLNTEAFF. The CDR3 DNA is TGTGCCAGCAGTCCGTCAAATTACCTGAACACTGAAGCTTTCTTT.

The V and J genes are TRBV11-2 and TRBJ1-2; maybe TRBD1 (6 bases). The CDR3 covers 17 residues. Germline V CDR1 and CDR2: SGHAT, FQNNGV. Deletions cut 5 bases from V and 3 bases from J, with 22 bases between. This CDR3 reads CASSPLVGGAQDYGYTF. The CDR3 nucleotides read TGTGCCAGCAGCCCCCTTGTTGGGGGGGCGCAGGACTATGGCTACACCTTC.

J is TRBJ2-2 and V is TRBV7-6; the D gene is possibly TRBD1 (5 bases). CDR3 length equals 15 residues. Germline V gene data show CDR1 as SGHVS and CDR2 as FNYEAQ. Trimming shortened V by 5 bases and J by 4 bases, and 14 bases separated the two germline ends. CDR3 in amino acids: CASSPRRGGTGELFF. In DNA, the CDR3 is TGTGCCAGCAGCCCCCGAAGGGGTGGCACCGGGGAGCTGTTTTTT. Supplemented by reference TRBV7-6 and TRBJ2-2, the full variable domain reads GAGVSQSPRYKVTKRGQDVALRCDPISGHVSLYWYRQALGQGPEFLTYFNYEAQQDKSGLPNDRFSAERPEGSISTLTIQRTEQRDSAMYRCASSPRRGGTGELFFGEGSRLTVL.

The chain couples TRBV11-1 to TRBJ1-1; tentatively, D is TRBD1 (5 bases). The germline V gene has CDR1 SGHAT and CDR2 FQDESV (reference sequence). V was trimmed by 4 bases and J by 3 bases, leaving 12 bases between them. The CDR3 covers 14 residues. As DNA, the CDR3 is TGTGCCAGCAGCTCGCCAGGGTGGTACACTGAAGCTTTCTTT. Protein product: CASSSPGWYTEAFF.

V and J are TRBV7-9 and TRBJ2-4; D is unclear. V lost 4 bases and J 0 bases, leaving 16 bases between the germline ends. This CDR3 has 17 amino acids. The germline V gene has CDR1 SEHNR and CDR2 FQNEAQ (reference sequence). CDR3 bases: TGTGCCAGCAGCTCACAAGGGCTCCTCCTAGCCAAAAACATTCAGTACTTC. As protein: CASSSQGLLLAKNIQYF.

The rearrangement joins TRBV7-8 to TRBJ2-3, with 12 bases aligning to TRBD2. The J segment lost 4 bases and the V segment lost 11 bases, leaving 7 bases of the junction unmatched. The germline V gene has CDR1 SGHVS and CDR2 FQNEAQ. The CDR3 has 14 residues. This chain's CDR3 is CASSTSGGSDTQYF. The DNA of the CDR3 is TGTGCCTCCTCGACTAGCGGGGGTTCAGATACGCAGTATTTT.

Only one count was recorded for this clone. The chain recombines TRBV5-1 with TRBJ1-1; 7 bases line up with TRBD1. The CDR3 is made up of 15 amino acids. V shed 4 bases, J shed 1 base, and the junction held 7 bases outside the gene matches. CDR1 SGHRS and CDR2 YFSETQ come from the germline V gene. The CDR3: CASSTETGRNTEAFF. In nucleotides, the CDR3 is TGCGCCAGCAGCACAGAGACAGGGAGGAACACTGAAGCTTTCTTT. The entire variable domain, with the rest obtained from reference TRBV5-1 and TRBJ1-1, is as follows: KAGVTQTPRYLIKTRGQQVTLSCSPISGHRSVSWYQQTPGQGLQFLFEYFSETQRNKGNFPGRFSGRQFSNSRSEMNVSTLELGDSALYLCASSTETGRNTEAFFGQGTRLTVV.

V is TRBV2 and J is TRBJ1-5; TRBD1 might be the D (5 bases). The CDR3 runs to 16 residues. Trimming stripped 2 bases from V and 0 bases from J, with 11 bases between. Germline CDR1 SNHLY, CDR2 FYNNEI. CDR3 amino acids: CASSERDYHSNQPQHF. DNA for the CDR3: TGTGCCAGCAGTGAACGGGACTATCATAGCAATCAGCCCCAGCATTTT.

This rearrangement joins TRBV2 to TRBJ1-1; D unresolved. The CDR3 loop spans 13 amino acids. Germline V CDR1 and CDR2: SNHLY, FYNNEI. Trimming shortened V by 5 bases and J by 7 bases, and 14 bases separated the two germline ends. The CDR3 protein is CASSQVQAREAFF. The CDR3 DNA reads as TGTGCCAGCAGTCAAGTCCAGGCCCGTGAAGCTTTCTTT. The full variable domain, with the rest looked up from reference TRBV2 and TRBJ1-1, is EPEVTQTPSHQVTQMGQEVILRCVPISNHLYFYWYRQILGQKVEFLVSFYNNEISEKSEIFDDQFSVERPDGSNFTLKIRSTKLEDSAMYFCASSQVQAREAFFGQGTRLTVV.